This T cell receptor beta chain was found in a study of Graves' ophthalmopathy and Graves' hyperthyroidism. Notes on the study in general: Sensitivity of about 70% and specificity of about 72% were achieved by the model that predicted ophthalmopathy progression.

The length of the CDR3 is 17 residues. CDR1 is DFQATT, CDR2 SNEGSKA, per germline (reference sequence). J lost 0 bases, V lost 3 bases, and 10 bases had no gene match. Hyperthyroidism patients had new diagnoses, durations under 2 months, and ages of 18 to 65. Ten or more counts support this clonotype. Its matching antigen is unknown. As the template, RNA transcripts were used to amplify TCR beta CDR3 regions. First-round RT-PCR employed HTBI primers, with a second-round multiplex PCR after it. TCRdb redid the calling of the multiplex PCR reads with MiXCR, one entry per CDR3 protein. The sample records about 370,000 distinct CDR3 sequences, roughly 15% being singletons.

Sequencing used peripheral blood. V usage is TRBV20-1 and J usage is TRBJ1-5; 8 positions match TRBD1. This TCR was sampled from an adult woman with stable Graves' hyperthyroidism. The CDR3 sequence is CSASRDRFPYSNQPQHF. In DNA form, the CDR3 reads TGCAGTGCTAGCCGGGACAGGTTTCCATATAGCAATCAGCCCCAGCATTTT.